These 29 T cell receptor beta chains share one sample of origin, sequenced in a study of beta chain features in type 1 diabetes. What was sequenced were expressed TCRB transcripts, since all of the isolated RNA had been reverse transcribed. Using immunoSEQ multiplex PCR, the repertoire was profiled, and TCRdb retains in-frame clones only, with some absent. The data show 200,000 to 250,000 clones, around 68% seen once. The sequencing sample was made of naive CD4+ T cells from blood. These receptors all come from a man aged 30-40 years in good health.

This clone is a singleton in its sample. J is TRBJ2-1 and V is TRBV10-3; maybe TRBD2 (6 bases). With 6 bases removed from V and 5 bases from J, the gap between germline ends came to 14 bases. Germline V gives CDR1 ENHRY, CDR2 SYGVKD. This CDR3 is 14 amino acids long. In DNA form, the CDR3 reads TGTGCCATCAGGACGGGACTTGTGGACAATGAGCAGTTCTTC. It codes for CAIRTGLVDNEQFF.

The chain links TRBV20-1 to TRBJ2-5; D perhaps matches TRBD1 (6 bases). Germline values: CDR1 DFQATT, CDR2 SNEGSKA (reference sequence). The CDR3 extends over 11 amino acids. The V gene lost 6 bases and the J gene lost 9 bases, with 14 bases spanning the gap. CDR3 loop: CSAHDRWAQYF. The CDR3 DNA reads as TGCAGTGCCCATGACAGGTGGGCCCAGTACTTC.

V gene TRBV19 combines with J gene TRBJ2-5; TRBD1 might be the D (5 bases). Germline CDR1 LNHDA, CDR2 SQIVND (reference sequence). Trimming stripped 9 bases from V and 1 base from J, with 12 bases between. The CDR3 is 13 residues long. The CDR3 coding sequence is TGTGCCAGCCGCCAGCAGGGCCAAGAGACCCAGTACTTC. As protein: CASRQQGQETQYF. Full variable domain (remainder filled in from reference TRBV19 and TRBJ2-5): DGGITQSPKYLFRKEGQNVTLSCEQNLNHDAMYWYRQDPGQGLRLIYYSQIVNDFQKGDIAEGYSVSREKKESFPLTVTSAQKNPTAFYLCASRQQGQETQYFGPGTRLLVL.

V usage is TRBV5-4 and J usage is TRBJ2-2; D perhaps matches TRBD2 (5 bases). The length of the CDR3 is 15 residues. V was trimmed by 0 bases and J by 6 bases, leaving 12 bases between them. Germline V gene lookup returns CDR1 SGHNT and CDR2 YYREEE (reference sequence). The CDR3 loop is CASSLEIGSSGELFF. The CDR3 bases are TGTGCCAGCAGCTTGGAAATAGGGAGTTCCGGGGAGCTGTTTTTT.

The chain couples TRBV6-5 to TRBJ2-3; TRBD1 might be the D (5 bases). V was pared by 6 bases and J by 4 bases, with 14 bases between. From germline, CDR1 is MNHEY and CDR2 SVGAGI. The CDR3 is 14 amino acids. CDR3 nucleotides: TGTGCCAGCAGCCCCAGGGTATTCGCAGATACGCAGTATTTT. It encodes CASSPRVFADTQYF.

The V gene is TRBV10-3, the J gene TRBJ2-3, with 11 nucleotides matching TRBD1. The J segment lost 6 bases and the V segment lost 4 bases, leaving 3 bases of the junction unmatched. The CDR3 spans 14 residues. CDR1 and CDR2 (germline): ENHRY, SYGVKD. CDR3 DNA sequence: TGTGCCATCAGTGGGACAGGGGGCGTTGATACGCAGTATTTT. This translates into CAISGTGGVDTQYF.

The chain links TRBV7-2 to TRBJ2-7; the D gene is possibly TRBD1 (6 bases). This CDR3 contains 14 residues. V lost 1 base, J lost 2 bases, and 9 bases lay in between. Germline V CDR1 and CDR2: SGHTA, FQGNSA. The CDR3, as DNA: TGTGCCAGCAGCTTAGAACAGGGCCCCTACGAGCAGTACTTC. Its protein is CASSLEQGPYEQYF.

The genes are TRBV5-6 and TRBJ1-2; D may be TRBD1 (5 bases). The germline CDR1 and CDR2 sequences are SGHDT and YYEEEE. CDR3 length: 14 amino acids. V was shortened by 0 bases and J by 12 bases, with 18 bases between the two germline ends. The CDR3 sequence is CASSLGAGPTRDTF. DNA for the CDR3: TGTGCCAGCAGCTTGGGAGCGGGGCCTACCAGGGACACCTTC.

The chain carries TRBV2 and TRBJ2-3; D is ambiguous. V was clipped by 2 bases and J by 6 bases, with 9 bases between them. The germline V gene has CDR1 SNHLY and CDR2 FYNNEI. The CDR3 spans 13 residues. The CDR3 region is CASSERRWDTQYF. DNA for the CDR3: TGTGCCAGCAGTGAACGCAGGTGGGATACGCAGTATTTT.

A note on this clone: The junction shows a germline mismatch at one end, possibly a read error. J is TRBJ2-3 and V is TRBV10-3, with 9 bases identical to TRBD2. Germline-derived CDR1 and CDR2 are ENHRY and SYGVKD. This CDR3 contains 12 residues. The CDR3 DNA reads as TGTGCCATCAGTGAGTCGCTAGCGGGGTCGCATTTT. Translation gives CAISESLAGSHF.

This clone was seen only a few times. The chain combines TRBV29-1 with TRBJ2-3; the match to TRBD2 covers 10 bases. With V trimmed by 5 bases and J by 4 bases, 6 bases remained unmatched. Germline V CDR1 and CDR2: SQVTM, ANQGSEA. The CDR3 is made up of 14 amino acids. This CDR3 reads CSVSSGRAADTQYF. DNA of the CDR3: TGCAGCGTTTCCAGCGGGAGGGCCGCAGATACGCAGTATTTT.

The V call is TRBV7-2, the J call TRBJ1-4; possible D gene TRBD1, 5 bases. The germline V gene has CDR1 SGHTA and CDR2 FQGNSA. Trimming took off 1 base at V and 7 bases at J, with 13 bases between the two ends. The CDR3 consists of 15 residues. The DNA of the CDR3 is TGTGCCAGCAGCTTAGGAGTGCAGGGAGGTGAAAAACTGTTTTTT. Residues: CASSLGVQGGEKLFF.

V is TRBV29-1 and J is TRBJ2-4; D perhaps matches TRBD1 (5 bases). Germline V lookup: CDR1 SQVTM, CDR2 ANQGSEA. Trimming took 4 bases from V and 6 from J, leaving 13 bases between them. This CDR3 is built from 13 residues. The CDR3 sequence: CSVARDEGNIQYF. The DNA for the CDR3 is TGCAGCGTTGCCAGGGATGAAGGAAACATTCAGTACTTC.

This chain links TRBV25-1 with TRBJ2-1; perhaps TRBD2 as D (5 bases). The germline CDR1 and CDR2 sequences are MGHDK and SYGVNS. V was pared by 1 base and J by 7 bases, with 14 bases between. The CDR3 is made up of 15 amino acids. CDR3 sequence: CASSELSGVGNEQFF. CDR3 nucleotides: TGTGCCAGCAGTGAATTGAGCGGAGTGGGGAATGAGCAGTTCTTC.

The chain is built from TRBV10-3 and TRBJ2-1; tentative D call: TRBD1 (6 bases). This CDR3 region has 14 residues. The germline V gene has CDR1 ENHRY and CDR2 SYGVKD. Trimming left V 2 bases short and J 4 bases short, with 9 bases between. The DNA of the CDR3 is TGTGCCATCAGTGAGCCAGGACAGTACAATGAGCAGTTCTTC. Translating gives CAISEPGQYNEQFF.

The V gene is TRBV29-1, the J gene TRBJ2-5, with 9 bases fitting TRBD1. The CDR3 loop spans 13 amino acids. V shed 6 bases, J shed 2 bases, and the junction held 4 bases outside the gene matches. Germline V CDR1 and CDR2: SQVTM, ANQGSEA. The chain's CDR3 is CSVRQGVQETQYF. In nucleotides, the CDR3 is TGCAGCGTCCGACAGGGGGTACAAGAGACCCAGTACTTC.

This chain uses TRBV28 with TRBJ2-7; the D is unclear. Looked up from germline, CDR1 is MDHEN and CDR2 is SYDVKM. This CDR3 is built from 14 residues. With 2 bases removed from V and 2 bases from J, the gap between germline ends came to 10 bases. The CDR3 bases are TGTGCCAGCAGTTTACGGACGATTGCCTACGAGCAGTACTTC. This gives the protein CASSLRTIAYEQYF.

This CDR3 is CASSLVAGVDTQYF. The DNA for the CDR3 is TGTGCCAGCAGCTTAGTAGCGGGGGTCGATACGCAGTATTTT. The chain joins TRBV7-2 to TRBJ2-3, with TRBD2 matching 9 bases. After removal of 1 base from V and 6 bases from J, the junction contained 2 bases not matched to a gene. The CDR3 totals 14 residues. Germline CDR1 and CDR2: SGHTA and FQGNSA.

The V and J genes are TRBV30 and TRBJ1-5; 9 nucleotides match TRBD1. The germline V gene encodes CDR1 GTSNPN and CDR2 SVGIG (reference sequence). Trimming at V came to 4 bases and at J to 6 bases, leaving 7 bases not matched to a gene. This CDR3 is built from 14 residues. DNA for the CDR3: TGTGCCTGGAAGGGACAGGGAGTCTTTCAGCCCCAGCATTTT. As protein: CAWKGQGVFQPQHF.

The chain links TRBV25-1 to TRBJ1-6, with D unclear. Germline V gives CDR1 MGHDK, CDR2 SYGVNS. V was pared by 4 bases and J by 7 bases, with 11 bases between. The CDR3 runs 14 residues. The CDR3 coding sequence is TGTGCCAGCAGTGTCGTGGGAGGGAATTCACCCCTCCACTTT. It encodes CASSVVGGNSPLHF.

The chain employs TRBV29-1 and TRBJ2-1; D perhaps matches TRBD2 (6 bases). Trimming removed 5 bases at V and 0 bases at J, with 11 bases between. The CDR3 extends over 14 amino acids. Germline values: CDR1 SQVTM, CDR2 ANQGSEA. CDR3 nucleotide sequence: TGCAGCGTTATCGACGGGAGCTCCTACAATGAGCAGTTCTTC. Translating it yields CSVIDGSSYNEQFF.

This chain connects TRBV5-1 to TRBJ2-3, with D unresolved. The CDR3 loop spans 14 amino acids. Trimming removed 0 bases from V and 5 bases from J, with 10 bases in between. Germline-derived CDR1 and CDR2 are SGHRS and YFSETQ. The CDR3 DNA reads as TGCGCCAGCAGCTTGGGGGCACATGAAGATACGCAGTATTTT. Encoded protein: CASSLGAHEDTQYF.

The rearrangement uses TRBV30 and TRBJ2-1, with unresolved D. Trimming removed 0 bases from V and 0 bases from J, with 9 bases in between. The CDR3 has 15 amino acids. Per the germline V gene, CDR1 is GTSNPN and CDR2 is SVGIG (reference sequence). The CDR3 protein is CAWSVRLSSYNEQFF. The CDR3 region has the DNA TGTGCCTGGAGTGTACGCCTAAGCTCCTACAATGAGCAGTTCTTC.

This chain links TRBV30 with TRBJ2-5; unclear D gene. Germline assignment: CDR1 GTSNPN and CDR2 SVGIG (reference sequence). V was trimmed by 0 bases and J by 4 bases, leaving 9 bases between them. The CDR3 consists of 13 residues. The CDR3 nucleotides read TGTGCCTGGAGTGTGAGGAAGAGAGAGACCCAGTACTTC. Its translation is CAWSVRKRETQYF.

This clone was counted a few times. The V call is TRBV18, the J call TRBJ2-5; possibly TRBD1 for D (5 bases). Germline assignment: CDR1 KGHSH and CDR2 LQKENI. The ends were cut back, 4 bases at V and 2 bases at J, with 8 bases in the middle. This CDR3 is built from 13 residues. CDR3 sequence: CASSLRQQETQYF. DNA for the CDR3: TGTGCCAGCTCACTGAGACAGCAAGAGACCCAGTACTTC.

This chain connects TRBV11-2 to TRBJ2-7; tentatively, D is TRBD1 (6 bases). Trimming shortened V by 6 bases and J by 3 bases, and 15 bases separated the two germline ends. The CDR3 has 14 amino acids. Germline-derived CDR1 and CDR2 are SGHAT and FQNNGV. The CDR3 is CASSRTESLYEQYF. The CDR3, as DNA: TGTGCCAGCAGTCGGACAGAGAGCCTCTACGAGCAGTACTTC.

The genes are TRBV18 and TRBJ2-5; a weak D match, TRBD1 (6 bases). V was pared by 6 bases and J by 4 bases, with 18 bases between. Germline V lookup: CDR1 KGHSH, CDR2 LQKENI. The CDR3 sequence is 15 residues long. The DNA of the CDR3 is TGTGCCAGCTCGCGCGGACAGACCGGAGTAGAGACCCAGTACTTC. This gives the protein CASSRGQTGVETQYF.

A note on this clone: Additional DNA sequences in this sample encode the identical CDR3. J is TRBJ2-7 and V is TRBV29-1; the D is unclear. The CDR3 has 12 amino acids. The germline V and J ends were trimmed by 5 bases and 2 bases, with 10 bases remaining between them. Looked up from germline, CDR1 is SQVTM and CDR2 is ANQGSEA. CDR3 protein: CSVTDGTYEQYF. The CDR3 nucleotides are TGCAGCGTTACTGACGGCACCTACGAGCAGTACTTC.

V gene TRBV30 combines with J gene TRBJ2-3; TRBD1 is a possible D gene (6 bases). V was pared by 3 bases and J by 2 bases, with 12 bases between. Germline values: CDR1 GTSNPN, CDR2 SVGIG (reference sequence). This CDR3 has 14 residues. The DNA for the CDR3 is TGTGCCTGGAGGCTGGACAGATTCACAGATACGCAGTATTTT. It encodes CAWRLDRFTDTQYF.